This T cell receptor beta chain was obtained from a study of blood T cell repertoires in COVID-19. Original data processing: By means of reference gene primer amplification, nucleated cell counts were estimated. Generated by immunoSEQ multiplex PCR, the TCRdb table keeps only in-frame clones and is missing some. V and J calls and clone size are copied from that table; D and trimming were computed from the DNA. Seen here are 200,000 to 300,000 clones, just under 85% observed once, and the top ten hold roughly 10%. V gave up 1 base and J gave up 0 bases, with 7 bases separating them. Looked up from germline, CDR1 is LNHDA and CDR2 is SQIVND (reference sequence). This CDR3 has 16 residues.

V usage is TRBV19 and J usage is TRBJ2-6; a weak D match, TRBD1 (5 bases). Sequencing was done on a sample of peripheral blood. The TCR comes from a woman aged 80 or older with acute or convalescent COVID-19. The CDR3 region has the DNA TGTGCCAGTAGTATAGTTGGGGCCTCTGGGGCCAACGTCCTGACTTTC. This encodes CASSIVGASGANVLTF.